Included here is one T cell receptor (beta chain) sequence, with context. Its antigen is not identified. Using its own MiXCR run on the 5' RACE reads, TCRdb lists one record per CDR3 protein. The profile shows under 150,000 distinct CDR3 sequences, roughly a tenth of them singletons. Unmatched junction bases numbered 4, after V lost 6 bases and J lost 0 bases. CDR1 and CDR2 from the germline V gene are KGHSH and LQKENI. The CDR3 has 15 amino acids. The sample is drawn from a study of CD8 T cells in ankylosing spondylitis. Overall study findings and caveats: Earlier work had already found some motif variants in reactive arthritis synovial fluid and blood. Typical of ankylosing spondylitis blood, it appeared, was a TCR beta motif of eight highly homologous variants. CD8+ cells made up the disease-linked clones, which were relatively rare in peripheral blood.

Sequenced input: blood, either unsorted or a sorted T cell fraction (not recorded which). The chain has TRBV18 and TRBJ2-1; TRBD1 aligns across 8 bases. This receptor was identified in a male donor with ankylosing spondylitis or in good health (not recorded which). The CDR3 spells CASSRDRSSYNEQFF. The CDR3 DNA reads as TGTGCCAGCTCCCGGGACAGGTCCTCCTACAATGAGCAGTTCTTC.